These T cell receptor beta chains were read from a single sample in a study of blood T cell repertoires in COVID-19. Using immunoSEQ multiplex PCR, the repertoire was profiled, and TCRdb retains in-frame clones only, with some absent. Counted here are some 100,000 clones, roughly 85% occurring once; the ten biggest clones make up roughly 2.5%. Sequences were obtained from PBMCs or T cells enriched from blood (not recorded which). All receptors derive from a woman aged 50 to 65 who had recovered from COVID-19. Both conserved end residues are part of each CDR3. A D gene is named only where the DNA matches it firmly. Rows give clone size only sometimes, using once, few, many, or a class for an expanded clone.

J gene	V gene	clone size	D gene	CDR3 protein	CDR3 DNA
TRBJ2-3	TRBV15	.	TRBD1	CATSQGAGSATDTQYF	TGTGCCACCAGCCAGGGGGCGGGCTCCGCCACAGATACGCAGTATTTT
TRBJ2-3	TRBV5-4	few	TRBD2	CASSLAGGESDTQYF	TGTGCCAGCAGCTTAGCGGGAGGAGAGTCAGATACGCAGTATTTT
TRBJ2-2	TRBV2	.	TRBD2	CASRLAGAFTGELFF	TGTGCCAGCAGACTAGCGGGAGCTTTCACCGGGGAGCTGTTTTTT
TRBJ2-4	TRBV28	.	.	CASSLGGTGKNIQYF	TGTGCCAGCAGTTTAGGGGGGACGGGCAAAAACATTCAGTACTTC
TRBJ2-7	TRBV5-1	.	.	CASSLGGTAAYEQYF	TGCGCCAGCAGCTTGGGAGGAACGGCCGCCTACGAGCAGTACTTC
TRBJ1-2	TRBV27	.	.	CASRSTWASQHYGYTF	TGTGCCAGCAGGTCTACATGGGCATCCCAGCACTATGGCTACACCTTC
TRBJ2-7	TRBV6-1	.	.	CASSEGGGAYSYEQYF	TGTGCCAGCAGCGAAGGAGGGGGCGCCTACTCCTACGAGCAGTACTTC
TRBJ2-7	TRBV4-1	.	TRBD2	CASSQSAGGAVWEQYF	TGCGCCAGCAGCCAATCAGCGGGGGGAGCCGTGTGGGAGCAGTACTTC
TRBJ2-7	TRBV28	.	.	CASSGTTRGAYEQYF	TGTGCCAGCAGTGGAACGACAAGGGGCGCCTACGAGCAGTACTTC
TRBJ1-5	TRBV19	.	.	CASLGKGQPQHF	TGTGCCAGCCTCGGGAAGGGCCAGCCCCAGCATTTT
TRBJ2-1	TRBV7-3	.	TRBD2	CASSPGTSTYNEQFF	TGTGCCAGCAGCCCGGGGACTAGCACCTACAATGAGCAGTTCTTC
TRBJ2-5	TRBV19	.	TRBD1	CASTKAGTEETQYF	TGTGCCAGTACCAAAGCCGGGACAGAAGAGACCCAGTACTTC
TRBJ1-1	TRBV5-1	.	TRBD1	CASSSRDRGTEAFF	TGCGCCAGCAGCAGCCGGGACAGGGGGACTGAAGCTTTCTTT
TRBJ2-4	TRBV6-6	.	TRBD2	CASSTGGVTAKNIQYF	TGTGCCAGCAGTACGGGGGGGGTTACAGCCAAAAACATTCAGTACTTC
TRBJ2-7	TRBV19	.	.	CASSARVTYEQYF	TGTGCCAGTAGTGCGAGGGTTACCTACGAGCAGTACTTC
TRBJ2-3	TRBV6-5	.	TRBD2	CASSYWGLVGDTQYF	TGTGCCAGCAGTTACTGGGGACTAGTAGGAGATACGCAGTATTTT
TRBJ1-2	TRBV19	.	TRBD1	CASRTGNYGYTF	TGTGCCAGTAGGACAGGGAACTATGGCTACACCTTC
TRBJ2-3	TRBV24-1	.	.	CATSPSIGGTDTQYF	TGTGCCACCAGTCCATCGATAGGGGGAACAGATACGCAGTATTTT
TRBJ1-6	TRBV6-5	once	.	CASSPTGGLNSPLHF	TGTGCCAGCAGCCCCACGGGAGGACTTAATTCACCCCTCCACTTT
TRBJ2-3	TRBV5-1	.	.	CASSFVQGSTDTQYF	TGCGCCAGCAGCTTCGTACAGGGTTCGACAGATACGCAGTATTTT
TRBJ2-7	TRBV12-3/TRBV12-4	.	TRBD2	CATRRWGGYEQYF	TGTGCCACCAGACGGTGGGGGGGTTACGAGCAGTACTTC
TRBJ2-7	TRBV18	.	.	CASSPRQEYYEQYF	TGTGCCAGCTCACCTAGACAGGAATACTACGAGCAGTACTTC
TRBJ1-2	TRBV7-9	once	.	CASSSFTGSYGYTF	TGTGCCAGCAGCTCCTTCACAGGGAGCTATGGCTACACCTTC
TRBJ2-5	TRBV29-1	.	.	CSVDVQETQYF	TGCAGCGTTGACGTTCAAGAGACCCAGTACTTC
TRBJ1-1	TRBV28	.	.	CASSLPGRNTEAFF	TGTGCCAGCAGTTTACCAGGAAGAAACACTGAAGCTTTCTTT
TRBJ1-6	TRBV30	.	.	CAWSTQVNSPLHF	TGTGCCTGGAGTACTCAGGTTAATTCACCCCTCCACTTT
TRBJ2-2	TRBV11-1	once	TRBD2	CAAGTSDTGELFF	TGTGCCGCCGGGACTAGTGACACCGGGGAGCTGTTTTTT
TRBJ1-1	TRBV28	once	.	CASSLPPSGAFF	TGTGCCAGCAGTTTACCCCCTTCAGGAGCTTTCTTT
TRBJ2-2	TRBV3-1/TRBV3-2	.	.	CASSQDPGFSIPNTGELFF	TGTGCCAGCAGCCAAGATCCAGGGTTTTCGATCCCGAACACCGGGGAGCTGTTTTTT
TRBJ2-7	TRBV5-1	.	TRBD2	CASSLDGGGGNEQYF	TGCGCCAGCAGCTTGGACGGAGGCGGGGGAAACGAGCAGTACTTC
TRBJ2-5	TRBV5-1	once	TRBD2	CASSLVGGLETQYF	TGCGCCAGCAGCTTGGTCGGGGGGTTGGAGACCCAGTACTTC
TRBJ2-5	TRBV2	.	TRBD2	CASRGLAGGQETQYF	TGTGCCAGCAGAGGACTAGCGGGGGGGCAAGAGACCCAGTACTTC
TRBJ2-1	TRBV28	few	.	CASSPVLSEQFF	TGTGCCAGCAGCCCCGTCCTCAGTGAGCAGTTCTTC
TRBJ2-7	TRBV11-3	.	TRBD2	CASSLDGTRSEQYF	TGTGCCAGCAGCTTAGATGGGACTAGATCCGAGCAGTACTTC
TRBJ1-3	TRBV6-5	few	.	CASSPGFSGNTIYF	TGTGCCAGCAGTCCAGGATTCTCTGGAAACACCATATATTTT
TRBJ2-1	TRBV28	.	TRBD2	CASSLGTSGNHEQFF	TGTGCCAGCAGTTTAGGGACTAGCGGGAACCATGAGCAGTTCTTC
TRBJ1-1	TRBV7-9	.	.	CASSLLGTPNTEAFF	TGTGCCAGCAGCTTACTCGGGACACCGAACACTGAAGCTTTCTTT
TRBJ1-2	TRBV27	.	.	CASNRGNYGYTF	TGTGCCAGCAATAGAGGGAACTATGGCTACACCTTC
TRBJ1-2	TRBV24-1	.	.	CATSEFNYGYTF	TGTGCCACCAGCGAGTTTAACTATGGCTACACCTTC
TRBJ1-2	TRBV28	few	TRBD1	CASSPSGQGNRYTF	TGTGCCAGCAGTCCCTCGGGACAGGGAAATCGCTACACCTTC
TRBJ2-5	TRBV2	.	.	CASSVAGPQETQYF	TGTGCCAGCAGTGTCGCGGGGCCCCAAGAGACCCAGTACTTC
TRBJ2-7	TRBV5-1	.	TRBD2	CASSLEGLAYEQYF	TGCGCCAGCAGCTTGGAGGGACTAGCCTACGAGCAGTACTTC
TRBJ2-2	TRBV7-8	.	.	CASSLDRMNTGELFF	TGTGCCAGCAGCCTTGACAGGATGAACACCGGGGAGCTGTTTTTT
TRBJ2-5	TRBV28	.	.	CASSTDGKGGLRETQYF	TGTGCCAGCAGTACTGACGGGAAAGGGGGATTAAGAGAGACCCAGTACTTC
TRBJ1-1	TRBV11-2	.	.	CASSLVLQGGNTEAFF	TGTGCCAGCAGCTTAGTACTACAGGGTGGGAACACTGAAGCTTTCTTT
TRBJ1-1	TRBV27	.	.	CASSLSAATEAFF	TGTGCCAGCAGTTTATCGGCAGCGACTGAAGCTTTCTTT